These 3 T cell receptor beta chains were sequenced from one sample in a study of T cell responses to AZD1222 COVID-19 vaccine. TCRdb's copy holds only in-frame clones and misses some; the assay was immunoSEQ multiplex PCR. This repertoire shows 120,000 to 150,000 clones, 93% found once; its top ten account for approximately 0.96%. The material sequenced was peripheral blood, taken on day 0 of MenACWY control vaccination. Receptors were obtained from an adult in good health.

The chain employs TRBV30 and TRBJ1-5; a weak D match, TRBD1 (5 bases). The length of the CDR3 is 13 residues. Germline CDR1 GTSNPN, CDR2 SVGIG (reference sequence). The germline V and J ends were trimmed by 2 bases and 7 bases, with 12 bases remaining between them. The chain's CDR3 is CAWSSTRDQPQHF. In DNA form, the CDR3 reads TGTGCCTGGAGTAGCACAAGGGACCAGCCCCAGCATTTT. Filled out from reference TRBV30 and TRBJ1-5, the complete variable domain reads SQTIHQWPATLVQPVGSPLSLECTVEGTSNPNLYWYRQAAGRGLQLLFYSVGIGQISSEVPQNLSASRPQDRQFILSSKKLLLSDSGFYLCAWSSTRDQPQHFGDGTRLSIL.

The chain has TRBV27 and TRBJ2-1, with no clear D. Germline V gene data show CDR1 as MNHEY and CDR2 as SMNVEV (reference sequence). The CDR3 is 15 amino acids. Trimming took 6 bases from V and 0 from J, leaving 12 bases between them. The CDR3 bases are TGTGCCAGCAGCTCCTCAGGTTTCTCCTACAATGAGCAGTTCTTC. It encodes CASSSSGFSYNEQFF.

The J gene is TRBJ2-3, the V gene TRBV24-1; possible D gene TRBD1, 5 bases. V gave up 4 bases and J gave up 6 bases, with 7 bases separating them. This CDR3 contains 12 residues. Germline-derived CDR1 and CDR2 are KGHDR and SFDVKD. CDR3 in amino acids: CATSETADTQYF. The CDR3, as DNA: TGTGCCACCAGTGAGACAGCGGATACGCAGTATTTT.